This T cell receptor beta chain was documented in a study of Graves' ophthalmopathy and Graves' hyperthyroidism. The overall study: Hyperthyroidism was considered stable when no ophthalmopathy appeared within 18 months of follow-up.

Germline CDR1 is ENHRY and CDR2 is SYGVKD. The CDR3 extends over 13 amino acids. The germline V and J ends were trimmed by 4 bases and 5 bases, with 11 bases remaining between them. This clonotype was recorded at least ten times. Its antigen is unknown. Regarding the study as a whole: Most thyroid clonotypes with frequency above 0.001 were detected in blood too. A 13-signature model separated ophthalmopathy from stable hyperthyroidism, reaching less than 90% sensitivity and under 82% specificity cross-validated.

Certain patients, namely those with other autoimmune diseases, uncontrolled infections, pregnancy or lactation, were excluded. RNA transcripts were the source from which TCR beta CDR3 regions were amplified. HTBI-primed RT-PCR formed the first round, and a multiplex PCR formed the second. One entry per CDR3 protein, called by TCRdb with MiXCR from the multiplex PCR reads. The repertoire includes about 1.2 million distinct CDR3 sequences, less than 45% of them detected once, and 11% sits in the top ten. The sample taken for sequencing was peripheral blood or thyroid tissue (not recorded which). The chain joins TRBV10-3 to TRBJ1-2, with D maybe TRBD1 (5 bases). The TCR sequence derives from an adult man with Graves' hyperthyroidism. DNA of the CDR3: TGTGCCATCAGTGTGGGGGACCTATATGGCTACACCTTC. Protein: CAISVGDLYGYTF.